Listed here are 32 T cell receptor beta chains from one sample, sequenced in a study of blood T cell repertoires in COVID-19. Here immunoSEQ multiplex PCR was the method, and the copy in TCRdb shows in-frame clones only, minus some. This sample carries about 140,000 clones, about 85% of them seen once, and the ten largest clones take roughly 1.5%. The specimen sequenced was peripheral blood. The receptors were gathered from a human donor in a cohort sampled during active COVID-19.

The CDR3, as DNA: TGTGCCAGCACCCTTAGCGGGCCACCCTACGAGCAGTACTTC. Its protein is CASTLSGPPYEQYF. V usage is TRBV6-5 and J usage is TRBJ2-7; 7 nucleotides match TRBD2. Germline values: CDR1 MNHEY, CDR2 SVGAGI. Losses at the gene ends were 7 bases for V and 2 bases for J; bases not matched to a gene: 8. This CDR3 is 14 amino acids long.

V gene TRBV5-5 combines with J gene TRBJ2-1; tentatively, D is TRBD1 (6 bases). Trimming removed 1 base from V and 5 bases from J, with 16 bases in between. This CDR3 comprises 16 residues. Germline V CDR1 and CDR2: SGHKS, YYEKEE (reference sequence). The DNA of the CDR3 is TGTGCCAGCAGCTTGACTATTGGACAGAGAAACAATGAGCAGTTCTTC. Its translation: CASSLTIGQRNNEQFF.

This sequence joins TRBV2 and TRBJ1-4, with TRBD1 as a possible D gene (6 bases). Germline CDR1 is SNHLY and CDR2 is FYNNEI. There are 12 residues in the CDR3. V was pared by 8 bases and J by 8 bases, with 12 bases between. Here the CDR3 reads CASGGAREKLFF. The DNA for the CDR3 is TGTGCCAGCGGGGGGGCAAGGGAAAAACTGTTTTTT.

This clone showed up just once. Here the CDR3 reads CASTPDRGRRTEAFF. Here the CDR3 DNA reads TGTGCCAGTACCCCGGACAGGGGGCGACGAACTGAAGCTTTCTTT. The rearrangement joins TRBV19 to TRBJ1-1; 11 nucleotides agree with TRBD1. From germline, CDR1 is LNHDA and CDR2 SQIVND (reference sequence). The CDR3 has 15 residues. V shed 7 bases and J 5 bases; nucleotides not matched to a gene: 9.

V usage is TRBV12-3 or TRBV12-4 and J usage is TRBJ1-4, with D possibly being TRBD1 (6 bases). V was trimmed by 3 bases and J by 10 bases, leaving 9 bases between them. CDR3 length: 12 residues. The CDR3 sequence is CASSFQGRKLFF. As DNA, the CDR3 is TGTGCCAGCAGTTTTCAGGGGAGAAAACTGTTTTTT.

CDR3 loop: CASSPQGLAGGTDTQYF. CDR3 bases: TGTGCCAGCAGTCCCCAGGGACTAGCGGGAGGTACAGATACGCAGTATTTT. V usage is TRBV28 and J usage is TRBJ2-3; 15 bases fit TRBD2. V shed 5 bases, J shed 3 bases, and the junction held 6 bases outside the gene matches. The CDR3 is made up of 17 amino acids. Germline-derived CDR1 and CDR2 are MDHEN and SYDVKM.

The genes are TRBV7-9 and TRBJ1-1; TRBD1 matches at 7 bases. This CDR3 is built from 15 residues. Germline CDR1 SEHNR, CDR2 FQNEAQ (reference sequence). The ends lost 6 bases at V and 1 base at J; junction bases unmatched: 8. The DNA for the CDR3 is TGTGCCAGCAGTCACTGGACAGGTGAGAACACTGAAGCTTTCTTT. This sequence encodes CASSHWTGENTEAFF.

The chain has TRBV5-1 and TRBJ2-7; D remains ambiguous. With 5 bases removed from V and 5 bases from J, the gap between germline ends came to 17 bases. CDR3 length: 14 residues. CDR1 is SGHRS and CDR2 is YFSETQ in the germline V gene. The CDR3, as DNA: TGCGCCAGCAGGCGCGGCGACCTCCTGGACGAGCAGTACTTC. The encoded protein is CASRRGDLLDEQYF.

V gene TRBV5-6 combines with J gene TRBJ1-4; 10 bases fit TRBD1. Trimming removed 5 bases from V and 5 bases from J; junction bases left unmatched: 6. Germline V lookup: CDR1 SGHDT, CDR2 YYEEEE. CDR3 size: 15 residues. The CDR3 region has the DNA TGTGCCAGCAGTGGGACAGGGGCGCGGAATGAAAAACTGTTTTTT. Residues: CASSGTGARNEKLFF.

The chain recombines TRBV6-6 with TRBJ2-7; 10 bases match TRBD2. CDR1 and CDR2 from the germline V gene are MNHNY and SVGAGI (reference sequence). The CDR3 totals 17 residues. V lost 5 bases and J lost 2; bases outside the gene matches: 12. This chain's CDR3 is CASSRLAGARNPYEQYF. The CDR3, as DNA: TGTGCCAGCAGTCGGCTAGCGGGAGCCCGAAATCCCTACGAGCAGTACTTC.

CDR3 amino acids: CSASPGYGYTF. CDR3 in DNA: TGCAGTGCTAGCCCAGGGTATGGCTACACCTTC. The chain links TRBV20-1 to TRBJ1-2, with D perhaps TRBD1 (5 bases). This CDR3 region has 11 residues. V was shortened by 3 bases and J by 5 bases, with 7 bases between the two germline ends. The germline gives CDR1 DFQATT, CDR2 SNEGSKA (reference sequence).

V gene TRBV28 combines with J gene TRBJ1-5; D gene uncertain. Trimming removed 5 bases from V and 5 bases from J, with 13 bases in between. The V gene's germline CDR1 is MDHEN and CDR2 SYDVKM. This CDR3 has 14 residues. The CDR3 coding sequence is TGTGCCAGCAGTCCCCTGGCCCGGGATCAGCCCCAGCATTTT. This sequence encodes CASSPLARDQPQHF.

V usage is TRBV5-1 and J usage is TRBJ2-7, with 10 positions matching TRBD2. V shed 4 bases and J 3 bases; nucleotides not matched to a gene: 7. The CDR3 spans 15 residues. Germline V gives CDR1 SGHRS, CDR2 YFSETQ. The CDR3 nucleotides read TGCGCCAGCAGCCTCCCAGCGGGAGGGGACTACGAGCAGTACTTC. It specifies CASSLPAGGDYEQYF.

The chain carries TRBV28 and TRBJ2-2; TRBD2 agrees at 7 bases. Unmatched junction bases numbered 3, after V lost 2 bases and J lost 3 bases. The CDR3 spans 15 residues. Germline CDR1 reads MDHEN; CDR2 reads SYDVKM. The CDR3 bases are TGTGCCAGCAGTTTACCAGCGGGACACACCGGGGAGCTGTTTTTT. Translation gives CASSLPAGHTGELFF.

This chain links TRBV9 with TRBJ1-6; D is unclear. The CDR3 is made up of 15 amino acids. Trimming shortened V by 3 bases and J by 7 bases, and 14 bases separated the two germline ends. The germline CDR1 and CDR2 sequences are SGDLS and YYNGEE. As DNA, the CDR3 is TGTGCCAGCAGCGCGGCGGGAGGGCGGAATTCACCCCTCCACTTT. Protein: CASSAAGGRNSPLHF.

The V and J genes are TRBV3-1 (or the pseudogene TRBV3-2) and TRBJ1-6; D may be TRBD1 (6 bases). The CDR3 length is 13 residues. Deletions cut 3 bases from V and 8 bases from J, with 8 bases between. In germline, CDR1 is LGHDT, CDR2 YNNKEL (reference sequence). The CDR3 nucleotides are TGTGCCAGCAGCCAGGACAGCGATTCACCCCTCCACTTT. Translated: CASSQDSDSPLHF.

The V call is TRBV6-5, the J call TRBJ1-1, with 8 bases fitting TRBD1. Germline-derived CDR1 and CDR2 are MNHEY and SVGAGI. The CDR3 totals 14 residues. The junction had 5 bases not matched to a gene; V was cut back by 7 bases and J by 1 base. Written as DNA, the CDR3 is TGTGCCAGCAATTCGGGGACAGGGAACACTGAAGCTTTCTTT. Its translation is CASNSGTGNTEAFF.

V is TRBV12-3 or TRBV12-4 and J is TRBJ1-5, with no clear D. This CDR3 has 12 amino acids. V lost 5 bases, J lost 6 bases, and 8 bases lay in between. The CDR3 region is CASSPLGQPQHF. DNA of the CDR3: TGTGCCAGCAGTCCTCTAGGTCAGCCCCAGCATTTT.

The chain combines TRBV28 with TRBJ2-7; D is ambiguous. Germline V lookup: CDR1 MDHEN, CDR2 SYDVKM. This CDR3 region has 12 residues. Between the trimmed V and J ends, which lost 7 bases and 9 bases, there was a span of 16 bases. The CDR3 region is CASMQDGLRQYF. The CDR3 nucleotides are TGTGCCAGCATGCAGGATGGGCTACGGCAGTACTTC.

Note on this clone: Other DNA sequences in the same sample also yield this CDR3. The chain has TRBV11-2 and TRBJ2-7; a possible D gene is TRBD1 (5 bases). The CDR3 is 14 residues long. Trimming took off 2 bases at V and 6 bases at J, with 14 bases between the two ends. The germline CDR1 and CDR2 sequences are SGHAT and FQNNGV. The CDR3 bases are TGTGCCAGCAGCTTATCGGCAGGGATCGGCGAGCAGTACTTC. This sequence encodes CASSLSAGIGEQYF.

V gene TRBV5-1 combines with J gene TRBJ1-1; D is uncertain. CDR3 length: 12 residues. Trimming shortened V by 2 bases and J by 8 bases, and 10 bases separated the two germline ends. Germline CDR1 SGHRS, CDR2 YFSETQ. The CDR3 DNA follows: TGCGCCAGCAGCTTTCCGCGGGGAGAAGCTTTCTTT. Translating it yields CASSFPRGEAFF.

This clone was observed once. This chain joins TRBV5-4 and TRBJ2-1; the match to TRBD2 covers 7 bases. The CDR3 is made up of 16 amino acids. V lost 0 bases and J lost 0; bases outside the gene matches: 3. The V gene's germline CDR1 is SGHNT and CDR2 YYREEE (reference sequence). This CDR3 reads CASSLAGGSSYNEQFF. The CDR3 DNA is TGTGCCAGCAGCTTGGCTGGCGGGAGCTCCTACAATGAGCAGTTCTTC.

This rearrangement joins TRBV19 to TRBJ2-1; D is unclear. CDR1 and CDR2 from the germline V gene are LNHDA and SQIVND (reference sequence). The length of the CDR3 is 11 residues. The V end was cut by 5 bases, the J end by 6 bases, with 5 bases between. The CDR3 here is CASSFVNEQFF. CDR3 nucleotide sequence: TGTGCCAGTAGTTTCGTCAATGAGCAGTTCTTC.

V and J are TRBV6-2 or TRBV6-3 and TRBJ2-2; tentative D call: TRBD1 (8 bases). The CDR3 covers 16 residues. CDR1 and CDR2 from the germline V gene are MNHEY and SVGEGT. V shed 4 bases and J shed 4 bases, with 16 bases lying between them. The CDR3 coding sequence is TGTGCCAGCAGTTCACCCCACAGGGGGGGCACCGGGGAGCTGTTTTTT. Translated: CASSSPHRGGTGELFF.

CDR3 DNA sequence: TGTGCCAGCTCACCGGATCCCGGACAGTCCGGGGAGCTGTTTTTT. This codes for CASSPDPGQSGELFF. This rearrangement joins TRBV18 to TRBJ2-2; the D gene is possibly TRBD1 (6 bases). V was trimmed by 3 bases and J by 6 bases, leaving 14 bases between them. The CDR3 spans 15 residues. Germline assignment: CDR1 KGHSH and CDR2 LQKENI.

The rearrangement joins TRBV6-5 to TRBJ2-7, with D possibly being TRBD1 (5 bases). The CDR3 is 14 residues long. V lost 8 bases and J lost 0, with 14 bases in between. Germline assignment: CDR1 MNHEY and CDR2 SVGAGI. The CDR3 DNA follows: TGTGCCAGCGCCCTCGCAGGGATCTCCTACGAGCAGTACTTC. It encodes CASALAGISYEQYF.

The chain joins TRBV11-2 to TRBJ2-7, with 10 bases identical to TRBD2. Per the germline V gene, CDR1 is SGHAT and CDR2 is FQNNGV. The length of the CDR3 is 15 residues. J was trimmed by 6 bases and V by 2 bases; bases with no gene match: 7. CDR3 region: CASSLTLAGVREQYF. For the CDR3, the DNA is TGTGCCAGCAGCTTAACTCTAGCGGGAGTTCGCGAGCAGTACTTC.

This chain joins TRBV9 and TRBJ2-2, with 9 positions matching TRBD2. This CDR3 spans 14 amino acids. After removal of 4 bases from V and 6 bases from J, the junction contained 4 bases not matched to a gene. Germline CDR1 SGDLS, CDR2 YYNGEE. In nucleotides, the CDR3 is TGTGCCAGCAGCACGGGACTAGCTCCCGGGGAGCTGTTTTTT. Protein product: CASSTGLAPGELFF.

The chain joins TRBV6-5 to TRBJ1-2; D unclear. Germline V gene lookup returns CDR1 MNHEY and CDR2 SVGAGI. The V and J ends lost 6 bases and 4 bases respectively, with 9 bases between them. The CDR3 is made up of 12 amino acids. The CDR3 sequence: CASRVGGYGYTF. CDR3 in DNA: TGTGCCAGCAGGGTAGGAGGCTATGGCTACACCTTC.

This sequence joins TRBV5-1 and TRBJ2-3; 7 bases are shared with TRBD2. With V trimmed by 0 bases and J by 0 bases, 4 bases remained unmatched. Germline V CDR1 and CDR2: SGHRS, YFSETQ. The CDR3 is made up of 16 amino acids. The DNA of the CDR3 is TGCGCCAGCAGCTTGGACGGACTAGGCAGCACAGATACGCAGTATTTT. This codes for CASSLDGLGSTDTQYF.

This clone has only a few counts. The rearrangement joins TRBV4-1 to TRBJ1-3; no definite D call. The CDR3 length is 16 residues. CDR1 and CDR2 from the germline V gene are MGHRA and YSYEKL. V lost 4 bases, J lost 2 bases, and 15 bases lay in between. The CDR3 region has the DNA TGCGCCAGCAGCCTCGAGCGACTCAGCACTGGAAACACCATATATTTT. This translates into CASSLERLSTGNTIYF.

V usage is TRBV5-1 and J usage is TRBJ2-1; 10 nucleotides match TRBD2. Trimming at V came to 2 bases and at J to 10 bases, leaving 6 bases not matched to a gene. CDR1 and CDR2 (germline): SGHRS, YFSETQ. CDR3 length: 14 residues. The chain's CDR3 is CASSLGLAEGEQFF. CDR3 DNA sequence: TGCGCCAGCAGCTTAGGACTAGCGGAAGGGGAGCAGTTCTTC.